This TCR beta chain was profiled in a study of T-cell reconstitution after alpha-beta-depleted transplantation in children (dated by TCRdb to 2016 to 2017). With respect to the entire study: T-cell immune reconstitution after TCRalphabeta/CD19-depleted allogeneic hematopoietic cell transplantation in children was quantitatively tracked in the study by means of TCR repertoire profiling.

Receptors were amplified or captured by PCR. The sequencer was an Illumina HiSeq 2500. TCR libraries were prepared with molecular barcoding, using unique molecular identifiers to normalize TCRbeta repertoire quantification. TCRdb took the public reads, trimmed them with fastp at Q25, ran MiXCR for clone calling and kept in-frame beta chains. Entries that share a CDR3 protein sequence are merged under the most common genes and DNA. This sample holds around 250,000 distinct CDR3 sequences; over 20% were observed only once. The top ten clonotypes cover about 2.5% of the sample. The investigation overall reported the following: Hyperexpanded clone frequencies declined over subsequent months; after one year, T-cell counts and TCRbeta diversity were mostly attributed to newly produced T cells. The high TCRbeta diversity at day 60 in some patients was ascribed to recipient T cells and intrathymic progenitors that had survived conditioning. The apparently early recovery of alphabetaT-cell counts about two months after transplant reportedly depended on only several hundred rapidly expanded clones that came from non-depleted graft cells.

This clonotype was picked up many times. Its target antigen remains unknown. Base qualities are not provided; no much larger clone lies one nucleotide away. The treatment or condition label on this specimen signifies: allogeneic hematopoietic cell transplantation with graft depleted of TCRalphabeta T cells and CD19 B cells. Transplant recipients were children who received TCRalphabeta/CD19-depleted allogeneic hematopoietic cell grafts. The CDR3 runs 13 residues from the cysteine to the phenylalanine. Solely the CDR3 DNA is kept, with 39 bases framed from the first base. The germline V gene (reference sequence) gives CDR1 as DFQATT and CDR2 as SNEGSKA. The trim is 3 bases for V and 1 base for J, with a gap of 6 bases between the germline ends.

The TCR comes from a girl aged 2-10 years with Fanconi anemia, due to receive a stem cell transplant. This receptor chain uses TRBV20-1 and TRBJ2-2; the D gene assignment is ambiguous. The sample in question was PBMCs, obtained before TCRalphabeta/CD19-depleted stem cell transplant. The nucleotide sequence is TGCAGTGCTAGTTCTAGGAACACCGGGGAGCTGTTTTTT. Translated, it gives CSASSRNTGELFF.